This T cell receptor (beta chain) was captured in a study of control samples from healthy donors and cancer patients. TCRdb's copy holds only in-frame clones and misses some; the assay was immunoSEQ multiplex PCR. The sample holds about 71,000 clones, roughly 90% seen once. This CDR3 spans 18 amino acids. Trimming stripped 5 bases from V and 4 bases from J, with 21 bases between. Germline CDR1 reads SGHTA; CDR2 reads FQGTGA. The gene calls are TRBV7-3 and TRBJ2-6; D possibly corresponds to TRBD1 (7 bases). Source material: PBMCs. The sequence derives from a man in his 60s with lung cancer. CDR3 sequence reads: CASSPQGKGGTGANVLTF. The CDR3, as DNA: TGTGCCAGCAGCCCACAGGGGAAGGGCGGGACCGGGGCCAACGTCCTGACTTTC.